This T cell receptor (beta chain) originates from a study of vaccination and CD4 T cells after COVID-19. The wider study: Investigators drew the post-COVID samples a median around 100 days after diagnosis, with a range of 35 to 161. Cells were stimulated with overlapping spike peptide pools from SARS-CoV-2, HCoV-NL63, HCoV-OC43 and HCoV-229E.

Treatment here: approximately nine-day PBMC culture with coronavirus spike peptide pools or control peptides (ViraFEST assay). The CDR3 is 14 amino acids. V lost 2 bases and J 3 bases, leaving 10 bases between the germline ends. Germline CDR1 is SGHTA and CDR2 is FQGNSA. An Oncomine TCR Beta short-read assay was used to sequence the DNA from cultured CD4+ T cells. The source of extracted genomic DNA was cultured CD4+ T cells. TCRdb re-called the PCR reads through MiXCR, storing one row per CDR3 protein. Counted here are over 20,000 distinct CDR3 sequences, about 50% occurring once; the ten biggest clones make up around 5%. On this clonotype itself: Its specificity is unknown.

What was sequenced was CD4+ T cells from blood, cultured in vitro. The chain recombines TRBV7-2 with TRBJ2-5; D is possibly TRBD2 (6 bases). The clonotype comes from a human donor who had recovered from COVID-19. The CDR3 protein is CASSLNSGEETQYF. The CDR3 nucleotides read TGTGCCAGCAGCTTAAATAGCGGAGAAGAGACCCAGTACTTC.